These 14 T cell receptor beta chains were sequenced from one sample in a study of T cells after posttransplantation cyclophosphamide. The table came from immunoSEQ multiplex PCR; TCRdb's copy has only in-frame clones and leaves some out. The sample includes 30,000 or so clones, about 89% seen only once; the top ten take roughly 0.23%. Cells defined as naive were viable CD3+CD4+ or CD3+CD8+ and CCR7+CD45RA+CD45RO-CD95-CD27+CD28+. Sequencing was performed on naive CD4+ T cells sorted from PBMCs. The receptors here all came from a woman in her sixties or seventies in good health, CMV-negative, and a related stem cell transplant donor.

The V gene is TRBV7-9, the J gene TRBJ1-2; 8 bases are a match to TRBD1. Germline V gene sequence: CDR1 SEHNR, CDR2 FQNEAQ (reference sequence). The CDR3 runs to 15 residues. V lost 5 bases and J lost 0; bases outside the gene matches: 5. The CDR3 coding sequence is TGTGCCAGCAGCGAATGGGACAGGACTAACTATGGCTACACCTTC. This codes for CASSEWDRTNYGYTF.

The V and J genes are TRBV5-1 and TRBJ2-1; TRBD2 matches at 10 bases. With 4 bases clipped from V and 1 base from J, the junction kept 5 bases outside the gene matches. CDR1 and CDR2 (germline): SGHRS, YFSETQ. This CDR3 region has 16 residues. This chain's CDR3 is CASSPIAGGSYNEQFF. CDR3 coding DNA: TGCGCCAGCAGCCCCATAGCGGGGGGATCCTACAATGAGCAGTTCTTC.

The chain couples TRBV7-2 to TRBJ1-3, with 7 nucleotides matching TRBD1. CDR1 and CDR2 (germline): SGHTA, FQGNSA. The CDR3 spans 18 residues. Trimming took 6 bases from V and 4 from J; bases not matched to a gene: 18. This CDR3 is CASSQNLPGQPSGNTIYF. CDR3 DNA sequence: TGTGCCAGCAGTCAAAATCTACCGGGACAGCCTTCGGGAAACACCATATATTTT. Using reference TRBV7-2 and TRBJ1-3 for the parts outside the CDR3, the full variable domain is GAGVSQSPSNKVTEKGKDVELRCDPISGHTALYWYRQSLGQGLEFLIYFQGNSAPDKSGLPSDRFSAERTGGSVSTLTIQRTQQEDSAVYLCASSQNLPGQPSGNTIYFGEGSWLTVV.

The V call is TRBV2, the J call TRBJ2-1; 7 bases are shared with TRBD1. The CDR3 runs to 14 residues. Unmatched junction bases numbered 6, after V lost 6 bases and J lost 4 bases. Germline loops: CDR1 SNHLY, CDR2 FYNNEI. CDR3 amino acids: CASRAGTAYNEQFF. In DNA, the CDR3 is TGTGCCAGCAGAGCCGGGACAGCTTACAATGAGCAGTTCTTC.

The chain carries TRBV18 and TRBJ2-7; 8 positions agree with TRBD2. After removal of 3 bases from V and 7 bases from J, the junction contained 8 bases not matched to a gene. This CDR3 has 14 residues. Germline V CDR1 and CDR2: KGHSH, LQKENI. CDR3 sequence: CASSPSSGGWEQYF. The CDR3 nucleotides are TGTGCCAGCTCACCCTCATCGGGAGGGTGGGAGCAGTACTTC.

The rearrangement links TRBV28 to TRBJ1-2; D unclear. Trimming took 10 bases from V and 2 from J, leaving 17 bases between them. CDR3 length equals 14 residues. Per the germline V gene, CDR1 is MDHEN and CDR2 is SYDVKM. As DNA, the CDR3 is TGTGCCACCCGGCGACCGGGAGGGAACTATGGCTACACCTTC. It codes for CATRRPGGNYGYTF.

This chain links TRBV7-7 with TRBJ2-2; D remains unclear. V was clipped by 11 bases and J by 7 bases, with 11 bases between them. The CDR3 is 11 residues long. Germline V gene sequence: CDR1 SSHAT, CDR2 FNYEAQ (reference sequence). DNA for the CDR3: TGTGCCCTCCGGGTGGGCGGGGAGCTGTTTTTT. Translation gives CALRVGGELFF.

The count of this clone is one. The chain joins TRBV5-1 to TRBJ2-5, with 7 nucleotides matching TRBD1. The J segment lost 1 base and the V segment lost 4 bases, leaving 4 bases of the junction unmatched. The CDR3 extends over 14 amino acids. Germline V lookup: CDR1 SGHRS, CDR2 YFSETQ. Here the CDR3 reads CASSRGDSQETQYF. The CDR3 DNA reads as TGCGCCAGCAGCCGAGGGGACAGCCAAGAGACCCAGTACTTC.

The chain has TRBV29-1 and TRBJ1-1; TRBD1 is a possible D gene (6 bases). With 6 bases removed from V and 4 bases from J, the gap between germline ends came to 6 bases. The germline V gene has CDR1 SQVTM and CDR2 ANQGSEA. The CDR3 spans 10 residues. CDR3 loop: CSVRGTEAFF. DNA for the CDR3: TGCAGCGTCAGGGGCACTGAAGCTTTCTTT.

The J gene is TRBJ1-4, the V gene TRBV28; D may be TRBD1 (5 bases). Trimming left V 4 bases short and J 5 bases short, with 17 bases between. This CDR3 contains 16 residues. CDR1 and CDR2 from the germline V gene are MDHEN and SYDVKM. The CDR3 coding sequence is TGTGCCAGCAGTTCCCCCGGGGGGAACCGGAATGAAAAACTGTTTTTT. It yields the protein CASSSPGGNRNEKLFF.

The chain recombines TRBV7-9 with TRBJ2-1, with D possibly being TRBD1 (6 bases). This CDR3 contains 16 residues. Trimming left V 1 base short and J 6 bases short, with 16 bases between. Looked up from germline, CDR1 is SEHNR and CDR2 is FQNEAQ (reference sequence). In DNA, the CDR3 is TGTGCCAGCAGCTTAGAGCAGGGGCCCGGCGGCAATGAGCAGTTCTTC. It is translated as CASSLEQGPGGNEQFF. Drawing the rest from reference TRBV7-9 and TRBJ2-1, the complete variable domain is DTGVSQNPRHKITKRGQNVTFRCDPISEHNRLYWYRQTLGQGPEFLTYFQNEAQLEKSRLLSDRFSAERPKGSFSTLEIQRTEQGDSAMYLCASSLEQGPGGNEQFFGPGTRLTVL.

This chain connects TRBV18 to TRBJ1-2, with 10 bases fitting TRBD1. Germline lookup yields CDR1 KGHSH and CDR2 LQKENI. The CDR3 has 17 amino acids. J was trimmed by 6 bases and V by 3 bases; bases with no gene match: 13. DNA of the CDR3: TGTGCCAGCTCACCCCCGACAGGGGGCCAAGATGCCCATGGCTACACCTTC. Its protein is CASSPPTGGQDAHGYTF.

This rearrangement joins TRBV9 to TRBJ2-1; TRBD2 might be the D (6 bases). The CDR3 is made up of 14 amino acids. Between the trimmed V and J ends, which lost 0 bases and 8 bases, there was a span of 12 bases. Looked up from germline, CDR1 is SGDLS and CDR2 is YYNGEE. CDR3 nucleotide sequence: TGTGCCAGCAGCGTAGCGCCTAGCGTCCATGAGCAGTTCTTC. Residues: CASSVAPSVHEQFF.

As to this clone: At one end the junction does not follow the germline gene, possibly because of a read error. This chain uses TRBV27 with TRBJ1-1; D is possibly TRBD1 (6 bases). The CDR3 loop spans 14 amino acids. Germline lookup yields CDR1 MNHEY and CDR2 SMNVEV (reference sequence). The CDR3 is CASSSTGSNTGAFF. The CDR3 DNA reads as TGTGCCAGCAGTTCGACAGGTTCGAACACTGGAGCTTTCTTT.